Shown below are 14 T cell receptor beta chains from a single sample sequenced in a study of blood T cell repertoires in COVID-19. TCRdb's copy holds only in-frame clones and misses some; the assay was immunoSEQ multiplex PCR. Of approximately 90,000 clones in the sample, approximately 86% were seen once. The specimen sequenced was peripheral blood. The receptors originated from a woman aged 80 or older with acute or convalescent COVID-19.

The CDR3 here is CASSTRQGTEAFF. The DNA for the CDR3 is TGCGCCAGCAGCACCAGACAGGGGACTGAAGCTTTCTTT. V gene TRBV5-1 combines with J gene TRBJ1-1, with 8 bases fitting TRBD1. The CDR3 extends over 13 amino acids. CDR1 and CDR2 (germline): SGHRS, YFSETQ. Germline trimming cut 4 bases from V and 5 bases from J; bases unmatched to any gene: 4.

The chain employs TRBV18 and TRBJ1-3, with D unclear. Between the trimmed V and J ends, which lost 6 bases and 0 bases, there was a span of 15 bases. Germline-derived CDR1 and CDR2 are KGHSH and LQKENI. This CDR3 comprises 16 residues. The CDR3 bases are TGTGCCAGCTCGCCTCGCGGGGAAATCTCTGGAAACACCATATATTTT. Encoded protein: CASSPRGEISGNTIYF.

This clone was found a few times. The chain combines TRBV5-1 with TRBJ2-7, with D perhaps matching TRBD1 (5 bases). V gave up 0 bases and J gave up 3 bases, with 7 bases separating them. The CDR3 spans 13 residues. CDR1 and CDR2 (germline): SGHRS, YFSETQ. The chain's CDR3 is CASSLEGNYEQYF. The CDR3 DNA follows: TGCGCCAGCAGCTTGGAGGGGAACTACGAGCAGTACTTC.

The chain joins TRBV28 to TRBJ2-7, with TRBD1 matching 9 bases. Germline CDR1 is MDHEN and CDR2 is SYDVKM. The ends lost 5 bases at V and 1 base at J; junction bases unmatched: 3. This CDR3 has 14 amino acids. CDR3 in amino acids: CASSPGTGSYEQYF. The CDR3 DNA sequence: TGTGCCAGCAGTCCCGGGACAGGGTCCTACGAGCAGTACTTC.

This clone was observed a single time. The J gene is TRBJ1-1, the V gene TRBV28, with a weak D call TRBD1 (5 bases). The CDR3 loop spans 16 amino acids. V was clipped by 8 bases and J by 5 bases, with 24 bases between them. Looked up from germline, CDR1 is MDHEN and CDR2 is SYDVKM. This chain's CDR3 is CASVIGGAGSRTEAFF. In DNA, the CDR3 is TGTGCCAGCGTCATAGGAGGGGCAGGTAGTAGAACTGAAGCTTTCTTT.

The sample holds a few counts of this clone. The V gene is TRBV3-1 (or the pseudogene TRBV3-2), the J gene TRBJ1-6; weak D call: TRBD1 (5 bases). Germline V gene sequence: CDR1 LGHDT, CDR2 YNNKEL (reference sequence). This CDR3 region has 13 residues. The germline V and J ends were trimmed by 0 bases and 9 bases, with 6 bases remaining between them. The CDR3 here is CASSQEGGSPLHF. The CDR3 DNA reads TGTGCCAGCAGCCAAGAGGGGGGTTCACCCCTCCACTTT.

This chain uses TRBV5-4 with TRBJ2-1, with D unresolved. With 4 bases removed from V and 4 bases from J, the gap between germline ends came to 18 bases. The CDR3 totals 16 residues. CDR1 is SGHNT, CDR2 YYREEE, per germline (reference sequence). The CDR3 nucleotides read TGTGCCAGCAGCCCTAGAGACCCGTCCTCGTACAATGAGCAGTTCTTC. This sequence encodes CASSPRDPSSYNEQFF.

This sequence joins TRBV5-3 and TRBJ1-5; possibly TRBD1 for D (5 bases). TRBV5-3 is given ORF status, its function remaining uncertain. The CDR3 has 15 amino acids. Trimming removed 4 bases at V and 2 bases at J, with 13 bases between. The CDR3, as DNA: TGTGCCAGAAGCAAGGGACTTAATCGCAATCAGCCCCAGCATTTT. Its protein product is CARSKGLNRNQPQHF.

V and J are TRBV11-3 and TRBJ2-7; TRBD1 agrees at 8 bases. This CDR3 is 16 amino acids long. Germline V gene data show CDR1 as SGHNT and CDR2 as YENEEA. Losses at the gene ends were 0 bases for V and 5 bases for J; bases not matched to a gene: 9. The CDR3 is CASSLDGTGRKDEQYF. The CDR3 bases are TGTGCCAGCAGCTTAGACGGGACAGGTAGGAAGGACGAGCAGTACTTC. The entire variable domain, with the rest obtained from reference TRBV11-3 and TRBJ2-7, is as follows: EAGVVQSPRYKIIEKKQPVAFWCNPISGHNTLYWYLQNLGQGPELLIRYENEEAVDDSQLPKDRFSAERLKGVDSTLKIQPAELGDSAVYLCASSLDGTGRKDEQYFGPGTRLTVT.

This chain connects TRBV28 to TRBJ2-7; D possibly corresponds to TRBD2 (6 bases). CDR1 MDHEN and CDR2 SYDVKM come from the germline V gene. V lost 4 bases and J 6 bases, leaving 13 bases between the germline ends. The CDR3 extends over 13 amino acids. CDR3 bases: TGTGCCAGCAGTTCGGGACTCGCTTCCGAGCAGTACTTC. Amino acid sequence: CASSSGLASEQYF.

The V call is TRBV7-9, the J call TRBJ2-7; D call uncertain. The CDR3 has 12 residues. Trimming stripped 1 base from V and 8 bases from J, with 9 bases between. Germline V CDR1 and CDR2: SEHNR, FQNEAQ (reference sequence). This chain's CDR3 is CASSLGLLQQYF. The CDR3 nucleotides are TGTGCCAGCAGCTTAGGACTCCTTCAGCAGTACTTC.

Comments on this clone: Germline and junction disagree at one end, which may indicate a read error. V and J are TRBV2 and TRBJ2-7; 9 bases are shared with TRBD2. Germline CDR1 SNHLY, CDR2 FYNNEI. This CDR3 is 15 amino acids long. DNA of the CDR3: TGTGCCAGCAGTGATTCCCTTGGTCTAGCGGGGAAGCATGCCTTC. The encoded protein is CASSDSLGLAGKHAF.

The V gene is TRBV9, the J gene TRBJ2-2; 7 bases are shared with TRBD2. V lost 3 bases, J lost 4 bases, and 6 bases stayed unmatched. The CDR3 loop spans 15 amino acids. CDR1 is SGDLS, CDR2 YYNGEE, per germline. The CDR3 DNA sequence: TGTGCCAGCAGCGCCCGGGGACTAACCACCGGGGAGCTGTTTTTT. Its protein is CASSARGLTTGELFF.

The chain joins TRBV5-1 to TRBJ2-7; 9 nucleotides line up with TRBD1. J gave up 5 bases and V 4 bases, and 7 bases lay outside the gene matches. The CDR3 totals 14 residues. Germline CDR1 is SGHRS and CDR2 is YFSETQ. The CDR3 DNA reads as TGCGCCAGCAGCGTGGGACAGGGTTGGCACGAGCAGTACTTC. Encoded protein: CASSVGQGWHEQYF.